This T cell receptor beta chain comes out of a study of blood T cells in healthy people across ages. Broader study findings: It was the long-lived donors that had more naive CD4+ cells and higher diversity than aged donors. Diversity figures based on one million T cells were deemed too low. The recorded TCR beta diversity per million T cells decreased in a roughly linear manner with age.

A word on this clonotype: Its antigen is still unknown.

It was with a sample-barcoded 5' primer and a J-beta primer mix that a second PCR of roughly 7 to 12 cycles was run. In TCRdb, the 5' RACE reads were re-called with MiXCR into one record per CDR3 protein. The sample contains approximately 1,700,000 distinct CDR3 sequences, 39% of which appear only once. The CDR3 contains 14 residues. The V gene's germline CDR1 is SQVTM and CDR2 ANQGSEA. V lost 5 bases to trimming and J lost 0 bases, with 13 bases between them. The sequence derives from a human donor in good health. The chain employs TRBV29-1 and TRBJ1-2, with D perhaps matching TRBD1 (6 bases). Sequenced material: blood. CDR3 in DNA: TGCAGCGTTTCTTCGACAGGAACTAACTATGGCTACACCTTC. As protein: CSVSSTGTNYGYTF.